These 25 T cell receptor beta chains originate from one sample sequenced in a study of early T cells in non-severe SARS-CoV-2 infection. MiXCR, run by TCRdb on the 5' RACE reads, gives a single entry per CDR3 protein. The sample lists 95,000 to 110,000 distinct CDR3 sequences; 11% were seen once. Sequenced material: whole blood. All receptors derive from an adult who was a healthcare worker with PCR-confirmed SARS-CoV-2 infection or an uninfected control (not recorded which).

The V gene is TRBV5-1, the J gene TRBJ2-3; 12 bases line up with TRBD2. Germline CDR1 reads SGHRS; CDR2 reads YFSETQ. This CDR3 comprises 16 residues. Trimming cost V 4 bases and J 4 bases; bases outside gene matches: 7. For the CDR3, the DNA is TGCGCCAGCAGCGCCACTAGCGGGAGGATTGCAGATACGCAGTATTTT. It codes for CASSATSGRIADTQYF.

In this sample, this clonotype turned up a few times. This rearrangement joins TRBV29-1 to TRBJ2-7; D not resolved. CDR1 is SQVTM and CDR2 is ANQGSEA in the germline V gene. The CDR3 runs 13 residues. Trimming removed 6 bases at V and 6 bases at J, with 18 bases between. CDR3 nucleotide sequence: TGCAGCGTCTGCATCACAGAGGCCGGCGAGCAGTACTTC. This codes for CSVCITEAGEQYF.

The rearrangement uses TRBV21-1 and TRBJ2-4; the table's D gene call, TRBD1, was not cross checked with the DNA. TRBV21-1 is designated a pseudogene. The CDR3 runs 16 residues. The chain's CDR3 is CASSSIPGRGANIQYF. CDR3 coding DNA: TGTGCCAGCAGCTCAATACCGGGACGGGGGGCAAACATTCAGTACTTC.

In this sample, this clonotype turned up many times. The chain uses TRBV4-1 and TRBJ1-2; TRBD1 might be the D (5 bases). Per germline, CDR1 MGHRA and CDR2 YSYEKL. The CDR3 has 15 residues. With 0 bases removed from V and 9 bases from J, the gap between germline ends came to 17 bases. The CDR3 sequence: CASSQDPGLPLSYTF. The DNA for the CDR3 is TGCGCCAGCAGCCAAGATCCAGGGCTTCCCCTTAGCTACACCTTC.

The chain combines TRBV4-2 with TRBJ2-1, with 9 bases that match TRBD2. V shed 3 bases, J shed 8 bases, and the junction held 8 bases outside the gene matches. Germline V gene sequence: CDR1 LGHNA, CDR2 YNFKEQ. CDR3 length: 15 amino acids. This CDR3 is CASSQAGLALDEQFF. DNA for the CDR3: TGTGCCAGCAGCCAGGCTGGACTAGCGCTCGATGAGCAGTTCTTC.

In its sample, this clonotype was seen a few times. This sequence joins TRBV27 and TRBJ2-7, with D perhaps matching TRBD1 or TRBD2 (5 bases each). V dropped 3 bases and J dropped 5 bases, with 20 bases sitting between them. CDR1 and CDR2 from the germline V gene are MNHEY and SMNVEV (reference sequence). The CDR3 contains 16 residues. The CDR3 region has the DNA TGTGCCAGCAGTTTTATTTTATCATCGGGACCCGACGAGCAGTACTTC. Its translation is CASSFILSSGPDEQYF.

This clonotype was counted many times. The chain combines TRBV20-1 with TRBJ2-1; a weak D match, TRBD2 (7 bases). Germline-derived CDR1 and CDR2 are DFQATT and SNEGSKA (reference sequence). Trimming cost V 5 bases and J 9 bases, with 11 bases left between them. CDR3 length equals 11 residues. CDR3 nucleotide sequence: TGCAGTGCTCCTAGGGGGGGTGAGCAGTTCTTC. Translating it yields CSAPRGGEQFF.

This clonotype was counted ten times or more. The chain links TRBV20-1 to TRBJ2-7; tentative D call: TRBD2 (5 bases). The V end was cut by 6 bases, the J end by 6 bases, with 15 bases between. This CDR3 comprises 12 residues. Germline values: CDR1 DFQATT, CDR2 SNEGSKA (reference sequence). CDR3 in DNA: TGCAGTGCCCTCGGGGAGCTCAGCGAGCAGTACTTC. It specifies CSALGELSEQYF.

This clonotype showed up just a few times. The chain links TRBV29-1 to TRBJ2-7, with a weak D call TRBD2 (5 bases). V was clipped by 5 bases and J by 5 bases, with 10 bases between them. The germline V gene encodes CDR1 SQVTM and CDR2 ANQGSEA. The CDR3 is made up of 11 amino acids. DNA for the CDR3: TGCAGCGTTTTGCTGAGGGACGAGCAGTACTTC. Protein product: CSVLLRDEQYF.

On this clonotype itself: One end of the junction is discordant with germline, which a read error may explain. The chain carries TRBV9 and TRBJ1-1, with no clear D. Germline CDR1 and CDR2: SGDLS and YYNGEE. CDR3 length: 14 residues. CDR3 in DNA: TGTGCCAGCAGCGTAAGCTTAGGAGTAACTGAAACTTTCTTT. Encoded protein: CASSVSLGVTETFF.

This clonotype came up many times. The J gene is TRBJ2-2, the V gene TRBV19; TRBD1 agrees at 8 bases. With V trimmed by 4 bases and J by 4 bases, 2 bases remained unmatched. CDR1 is LNHDA and CDR2 is SQIVND in the germline V gene (reference sequence). The CDR3 is 14 residues long. The CDR3 DNA follows: TGTGCCAGTAGTAGACAGGGGACCACCGGGGAGCTGTTTTTT. This translates into CASSRQGTTGELFF.

V is TRBV9 and J is TRBJ1-2; D gene ambiguous. CDR1 and CDR2 (germline): SGDLS, YYNGEE. The CDR3 contains 16 residues. The ends were cut back, 4 bases at V and 0 bases at J, with 16 bases in the middle. Written as DNA, the CDR3 is TGTGCCAGCAGCAACCGAACCGTCCCAGCTAACTATGGCTACACCTTC. Its protein product is CASSNRTVPANYGYTF.

This clonotype occurred many times. The J gene is TRBJ2-1, the V gene TRBV5-1; TRBD2 is a possible D gene (5 bases). The CDR3 contains 12 residues. Trimming took off 5 bases at V and 6 bases at J, with 9 bases between the two ends. The germline V gene has CDR1 SGHRS and CDR2 YFSETQ. The CDR3 nucleotides read TGCGCCAGCAGGGCTAGCCTCAATGAGCAGTTCTTC. Encoded protein: CASRASLNEQFF. The variable domain in full, with the rest retrieved from reference TRBV5-1 and TRBJ2-1, is KAGVTQTPRYLIKTRGQQVTLSCSPISGHRSVSWYQQTPGQGLQFLFEYFSETQRNKGNFPGRFSGRQFSNSRSEMNVSTLELGDSALYLCASRASLNEQFFGPGTRLTVL.

This clonotype appeared many times. The J gene is TRBJ2-7, the V gene TRBV20-1, with D unclear. The CDR3 consists of 12 residues. Germline V gene lookup returns CDR1 DFQATT and CDR2 SNEGSKA (reference sequence). Trimming stripped 5 bases from V and 5 bases from J, with 13 bases between. CDR3 nucleotides: TGCAGTGCTGCGCCATGGACCAACGAGCAGTACTTC. It is translated as CSAAPWTNEQYF.

In this sample, this clonotype turned up many times. The genes are TRBV20-1 and TRBJ2-1; D remains ambiguous. The CDR3 sequence is 11 residues long. The germline gives CDR1 DFQATT, CDR2 SNEGSKA (reference sequence). The V and J ends lost 8 bases and 5 bases respectively, with 10 bases between them. The CDR3 sequence is CSYGGHNEQFF. The CDR3 coding sequence is TGCAGTTACGGTGGTCACAATGAGCAGTTCTTC.

The J gene is TRBJ2-1, the V gene TRBV7-2; D is perhaps TRBD2 (5 bases). Germline V gives CDR1 SGHTA, CDR2 FQGNSA. The CDR3 has 15 residues. The V gene lost 0 bases and the J gene lost 4 bases, with 10 bases spanning the gap. The chain's CDR3 is CASSLAGAPYNEQFF. The DNA for the CDR3 is TGTGCCAGCAGCTTAGCGGGAGCTCCTTACAATGAGCAGTTCTTC.

This clonotype was picked up many times. The chain links TRBV3-1 to TRBJ1-4; D gene unclear. Germline V CDR1 and CDR2: LGHDT, YNNKEL (reference sequence). The germline V and J ends were trimmed by 1 base and 5 bases, with 5 bases remaining between them. The CDR3 consists of 13 residues. The DNA for the CDR3 is TGTGCCAGCAGCCAAGGCGGGAATGAAAAACTGTTTTTT. Residues: CASSQGGNEKLFF.

This clonotype was observed a handful of times. The chain joins TRBV19 to TRBJ1-5; 8 bases align to TRBD1. Unmatched junction bases numbered 8, after V lost 5 bases and J lost 8 bases. CDR1 LNHDA and CDR2 SQIVND come from the germline V gene (reference sequence). This CDR3 has 14 residues. In nucleotides, the CDR3 is TGTGCCAGTAGTCCGGACAGGGTCAGTAAGCCCCAGCATTTT. This gives the protein CASSPDRVSKPQHF.

The chain links TRBV12-3 or TRBV12-4 to TRBJ2-1; 7 bases are a match to TRBD1. The CDR3 spans 15 residues. Trimming removed 6 bases from V and 6 bases from J; junction bases left unmatched: 11. In DNA form, the CDR3 reads TGTGCCAGCAGGCGCAGCCGGGACAGATTCAATGAGCAGTTCTTC. This gives the protein CASRRSRDRFNEQFF.

This sequence joins TRBV9 and TRBJ2-1, with 9 positions matching TRBD2. The CDR3 length is 18 residues. Germline CDR1 SGDLS, CDR2 YYNGEE. Losses at the gene ends were 0 bases for V and 9 bases for J; bases not matched to a gene: 16. CDR3 nucleotides: TGTGCCAGCAGCGTAGGACCCAGCAGAGTAGCGGGAGTGGGTGAGCAGTTCTTC. It encodes CASSVGPSRVAGVGEQFF.

There are many counts of this clonotype. V gene TRBV20-1 combines with J gene TRBJ2-7; 7 bases fit TRBD2. The CDR3 consists of 16 residues. From germline, CDR1 is DFQATT and CDR2 SNEGSKA (reference sequence). With 1 base clipped from V and 6 bases from J, the junction kept 15 bases outside the gene matches. CDR3 residues: CSARGGSAGVPPEQYF. Here the CDR3 DNA reads TGCAGTGCTAGAGGGGGATCGGCGGGAGTCCCGCCCGAGCAGTACTTC.

Many counts were recorded for this clonotype. This sequence joins TRBV7-9 and TRBJ2-1, with D unresolved. Between the trimmed V and J ends, which lost 2 bases and 8 bases, there was a span of 13 bases. CDR1 SEHNR and CDR2 FQNEAQ come from the germline V gene (reference sequence). The CDR3 loop spans 14 amino acids. The CDR3 nucleotides read TGTGCCAGCAGCTTAAACGGTATAGACCATGAGCAGTTCTTC. As protein: CASSLNGIDHEQFF.

This clonotype was seen a few times. The chain carries TRBV20-1 and TRBJ2-7, with D possibly being TRBD1 or TRBD2 (5 bases each). Germline V gene sequence: CDR1 DFQATT, CDR2 SNEGSKA (reference sequence). CDR3 size: 13 residues. Trimming left V 5 bases short and J 9 bases short, with 20 bases between. CDR3 residues: CSAGTVPYVGQYF. CDR3 nucleotide sequence: TGCAGTGCTGGGACGGTCCCCTACGTGGGGCAGTACTTC.

This clonotype came up a few times. The rearrangement links TRBV5-5 to TRBJ2-7; a possible D gene is TRBD1 (6 bases). V shed 4 bases and J shed 5 bases, with 16 bases lying between them. The CDR3 is 14 residues long. From germline, CDR1 is SGHKS and CDR2 YYEKEE (reference sequence). CDR3 in amino acids: CASSPYNPGDEQYF. The CDR3 coding sequence is TGTGCCAGCAGCCCGTACAATCCAGGGGACGAGCAGTACTTC.

The table lists this clonotype with a few counts. This chain links TRBV12-5 with TRBJ1-1; D is ambiguous. The CDR3 has 18 amino acids. Trimming stripped 6 bases from V and 2 bases from J, with 25 bases between. Per the germline V gene, CDR1 is LGHNT and CDR2 is FRNRAP. The CDR3 coding sequence is TGTGCTAGTGGCCTTTCGTTTAGTGGGTCCATAAAAAACACTGAAGCTTTCTTT. It translates to CASGLSFSGSIKNTEAFF. Supplemented by reference TRBV12-5 and TRBJ1-1, the full variable domain reads DARVTQTPRHKVTEMGQEVTMRCQPILGHNTVFWYRQTMMQGLELLAYFRNRAPLDDSGMPKDRFSAEMPDATLATLKIQPSEPRDSAVYFCASGLSFSGSIKNTEAFFGQGTRLTVV.